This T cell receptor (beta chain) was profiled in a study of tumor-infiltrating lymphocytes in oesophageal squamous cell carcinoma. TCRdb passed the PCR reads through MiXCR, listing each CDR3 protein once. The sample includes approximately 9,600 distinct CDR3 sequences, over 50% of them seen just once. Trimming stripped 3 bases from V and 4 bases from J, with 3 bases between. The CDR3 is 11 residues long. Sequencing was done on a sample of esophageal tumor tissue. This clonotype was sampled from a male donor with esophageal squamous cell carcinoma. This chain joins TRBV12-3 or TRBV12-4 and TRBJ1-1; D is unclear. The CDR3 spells CASSFGTEAFF. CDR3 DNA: TGTGCCAGCAGTTTCGGCACTGAAGCTTTCTTT.